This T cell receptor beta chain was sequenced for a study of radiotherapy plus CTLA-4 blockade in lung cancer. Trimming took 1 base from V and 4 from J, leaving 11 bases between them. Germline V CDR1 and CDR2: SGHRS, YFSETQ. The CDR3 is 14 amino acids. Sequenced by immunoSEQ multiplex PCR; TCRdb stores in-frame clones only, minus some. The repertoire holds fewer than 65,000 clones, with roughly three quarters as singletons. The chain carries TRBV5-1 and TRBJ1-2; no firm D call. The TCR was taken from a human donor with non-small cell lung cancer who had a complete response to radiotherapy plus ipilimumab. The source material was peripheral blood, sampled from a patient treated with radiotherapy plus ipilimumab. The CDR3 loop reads CASSLITYLYGYTF. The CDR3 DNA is TGCGCCAGCAGCTTGATCACTTACCTCTATGGCTACACCTTC.